The 21 T cell receptor beta chains below were found in one sample sequenced in a study of cytomegalovirus exposure and HLA in healthy donors. 13 Jbeta primers and 60 Vbeta primers were used for the PCR. Assay used: immunoSEQ multiplex PCR; TCRdb lists only in-frame clones, some missing. The table lists about 120,000 clones, about three quarters of them singletons. Sequencing input: PBMCs. All receptors derive from a woman in her 30s in good health and CMV-seropositive.

The chain joins TRBV5-1 to TRBJ1-2; 12 bases match TRBD1. The CDR3 runs to 18 residues. Germline V gives CDR1 SGHRS, CDR2 YFSETQ. V dropped 4 bases and J dropped 3; count of bases not matched to a gene: 13. The CDR3 region has the DNA TGCGCCAGCAGCATTGGCGGGACAGGGGGCCAGGCACACTATGGCTACACCTTC. This codes for CASSIGGTGGQAHYGYTF.

This rearrangement joins TRBV6-6 to TRBJ1-2, with TRBD1 as a possible D gene (6 bases). The V gene's germline CDR1 is MNHNY and CDR2 SVGAGI (reference sequence). There are 13 residues in the CDR3. Between the trimmed V and J ends, which lost 6 bases and 7 bases, there was a span of 15 bases. Here the CDR3 DNA reads TGTGCCAGCAGACCACAGGGACCGCTTGGCTACACCTTC. As protein: CASRPQGPLGYTF.

The chain recombines TRBV30 with TRBJ2-5; 7 bases are a match to TRBD2. Germline V CDR1 and CDR2: GTSNPN, SVGIG (reference sequence). Germline trimming cut 1 base from V and 4 bases from J; bases unmatched to any gene: 9. This CDR3 contains 15 residues. CDR3 sequence reads: CAWSAFLRGIETQYF. The CDR3 DNA follows: TGTGCCTGGAGTGCGTTTTTGCGGGGGATAGAGACCCAGTACTTC.

This clone was seen only a few times. The V and J genes are TRBV2 and TRBJ2-1, with 10 bases matching TRBD2. The CDR3 extends over 15 amino acids. Trimming cost V 2 bases and J 6 bases; bases outside gene matches: 4. Germline values: CDR1 SNHLY, CDR2 FYNNEI. The CDR3 DNA reads as TGTGCCAGCAGTGAAAGCGGGGGGGCCGGCAATGAGCAGTTCTTC. This translates into CASSESGGAGNEQFF.

This clone showed up just once. The genes are TRBV27 and TRBJ1-6; D not certain. This CDR3 has 15 amino acids. Deletions cut 8 bases from V and 8 bases from J, with 19 bases between. Germline CDR1 reads MNHEY; CDR2 reads SMNVEV (reference sequence). The CDR3 region has the DNA TGTGCCAGCGGAGGGAGGGCCGGGTTGGATTCACCCCTCCACTTT. Translating it yields CASGGRAGLDSPLHF.

The J gene is TRBJ2-1, the V gene TRBV7-9, with D possibly matching TRBD1 (5 bases). Between the trimmed V and J ends, which lost 8 bases and 2 bases, there was a span of 13 bases. Germline CDR1 reads SEHNR; CDR2 reads FQNEAQ (reference sequence). This CDR3 is 14 amino acids long. The CDR3 loop reads CASVGQLTYNEQFF. The CDR3 DNA sequence: TGTGCCAGCGTAGGACAACTAACCTACAATGAGCAGTTCTTC.

This chain links TRBV2 with TRBJ2-2; D is ambiguous. The V gene lost 7 bases and the J gene lost 1 base, with 7 bases spanning the gap. CDR1 SNHLY and CDR2 FYNNEI come from the germline V gene. The CDR3 contains 13 residues. The CDR3 nucleotides read TGTGCCAGCACTGGCGGGAACACCGGGGAGCTGTTTTTT. Translation: CASTGGNTGELFF.

The gene calls are TRBV5-1 and TRBJ2-3; TRBD2 matches 13 bases. Per germline, CDR1 SGHRS and CDR2 YFSETQ. J lost 5 bases, V lost 5 bases, and 5 bases had no gene match. The CDR3 runs to 15 residues. The CDR3 DNA is TGCGCCAGCAGACGCGGGACTAGCGGGGTAGATACGCAGTATTTT. Translated: CASRRGTSGVDTQYF. The variable domain in full, with the rest retrieved from reference TRBV5-1 and TRBJ2-3, is KAGVTQTPRYLIKTRGQQVTLSCSPISGHRSVSWYQQTPGQGLQFLFEYFSETQRNKGNFPGRFSGRQFSNSRSEMNVSTLELGDSALYLCASRRGTSGVDTQYFGPGTRLTVL.

The chain has TRBV27 and TRBJ1-1; weak D call: TRBD1 (5 bases). CDR1 is MNHEY, CDR2 SMNVEV, per germline (reference sequence). Deletions cut 2 bases from V and 2 bases from J, with 18 bases between. The CDR3 has 17 residues. CDR3 nucleotides: TGTGCCAGCAGTTTACGGGTCGGGCAGGGCCGAAACACTGAAGCTTTCTTT. This translates into CASSLRVGQGRNTEAFF.

The rearrangement uses TRBV5-1 and TRBJ2-2; 9 bases fit TRBD1. Germline trimming cut 0 bases from V and 5 bases from J; bases unmatched to any gene: 5. Germline CDR1 is SGHRS and CDR2 is YFSETQ. This CDR3 region has 16 residues. CDR3 in amino acids: CASSLGTGVMTGELFF. In DNA, the CDR3 is TGCGCCAGCAGCTTGGGGACAGGGGTTATGACCGGGGAGCTGTTTTTT. The full variable domain, its missing parts supplied by reference TRBV5-1 and TRBJ2-2, is KAGVTQTPRYLIKTRGQQVTLSCSPISGHRSVSWYQQTPGQGLQFLFEYFSETQRNKGNFPGRFSGRQFSNSRSEMNVSTLELGDSALYLCASSLGTGVMTGELFFGEGSRLTVL.

This clone was recorded a few times. The chain uses TRBV4-3 and TRBJ1-2; 8 bases agree with TRBD1. Germline V gives CDR1 LGHNA, CDR2 YSLEER. V trimming: 3 bases; J trimming: 7 bases; junction bases outside the gene matches: 10. This CDR3 is built from 15 residues. In nucleotides, the CDR3 is TGCGCCAGCAGCCATACACTGGGGACAGGCGCTGGCTACACCTTC. Protein sequence: CASSHTLGTGAGYTF.

The chain uses TRBV5-6 and TRBJ1-1; D call uncertain. Germline CDR1 is SGHDT and CDR2 is YYEEEE. This CDR3 is 13 amino acids long. V dropped 8 bases and J dropped 0 bases, with 11 bases sitting between them. In DNA form, the CDR3 reads TGTGCCAGTCACGTGGCCATGAACACTGAAGCTTTCTTT. Translated, it gives CASHVAMNTEAFF.

This clone was found a few times. J is TRBJ1-4 and V is TRBV6-1; no clear D. Trimming stripped 8 bases from V and 3 bases from J, with 13 bases between. The CDR3 length is 14 residues. Per the germline V gene, CDR1 is MNHNS and CDR2 is SASEGT. CDR3 coding DNA: TGTGCCAGCTCCAATCCTTCAGCTAATGAAAAACTGTTTTTT. Its protein is CASSNPSANEKLFF.

The genes are TRBV27 and TRBJ2-1; D may be TRBD2 (5 bases). Germline V gene lookup returns CDR1 MNHEY and CDR2 SMNVEV (reference sequence). Trimming removed 8 bases from V and 0 bases from J, with 17 bases in between. This CDR3 comprises 16 residues. This CDR3 is CASRPTGTSSYNEQFF. The CDR3 bases are TGTGCCAGCCGACCGACGGGAACGAGCTCCTACAATGAGCAGTTCTTC.

This clone was picked up a small number of times. J is TRBJ2-3 and V is TRBV5-4; D remains ambiguous. V was clipped by 4 bases and J by 0 bases, with 9 bases between them. Germline CDR1 is SGHNT and CDR2 is YYREEE (reference sequence). The CDR3 contains 14 residues. CDR3 in amino acids: CASSPMLSTDTQYF. The CDR3 DNA reads TGTGCCAGCAGCCCTATGTTAAGCACAGATACGCAGTATTTT.

This chain's CDR3 is CASSLDGGSGAEAFF. DNA for the CDR3: TGTGCCAGCAGCTTAGACGGGGGGAGTGGGGCTGAAGCTTTCTTT. The chain employs TRBV11-3 and TRBJ1-1; TRBD1 might be the D (5 bases). CDR3 length: 15 residues. Per germline, CDR1 SGHNT and CDR2 YENEEA. Trimming removed 0 bases at V and 6 bases at J, with 14 bases between.

V usage is TRBV4-2 and J usage is TRBJ2-1; 11 bases match TRBD1. Germline-derived CDR1 and CDR2 are LGHNA and YNFKEQ. This CDR3 comprises 16 residues. V dropped 4 bases and J dropped 7; count of bases not matched to a gene: 9. The CDR3 DNA follows: TGTGCCAGCAGCCGCCGGGACAGGGGGGGTTGGAATGAGCAGTTCTTC. Protein product: CASSRRDRGGWNEQFF.

V usage is TRBV5-8 and J usage is TRBJ2-1; 7 positions match TRBD2. The germline V gene has CDR1 SGHTS and CDR2 YDEGEE. Unmatched junction bases numbered 4, after V lost 4 bases and J lost 6 bases. The CDR3 has 13 amino acids. The CDR3 region has the DNA TGTGCCAGCAGCGGGAGGGGATTCAATGAGCAGTTCTTC. Amino acids: CASSGRGFNEQFF.

This clone has only a few counts. The rearrangement links TRBV4-1 to TRBJ1-4, with D perhaps matching TRBD1 (6 bases). This CDR3 has 15 residues. V was cut by 2 bases and J by 5 bases, with 12 bases left in between. CDR1 and CDR2 from the germline V gene are MGHRA and YSYEKL. The CDR3 DNA follows: TGCGCCAGCAGCCAAAACGGACAGCCGAATGAAAAACTGTTTTTT. Translation: CASSQNGQPNEKLFF.

This chain links TRBV14 with TRBJ2-7, with a tentative D call TRBD1 (6 bases). The V gene's germline CDR1 is SGHDN and CDR2 FVKESK. The V end was cut by 4 bases, the J end by 2 bases, with 9 bases between. This CDR3 has 13 residues. The chain's CDR3 is CASSLPGAYEQYF. As DNA, the CDR3 is TGTGCCAGCAGCCTCCCAGGGGCCTACGAGCAGTACTTC.

The chain has TRBV30 and TRBJ1-5; 7 bases are shared with TRBD1. Germline assignment: CDR1 GTSNPN and CDR2 SVGIG (reference sequence). The V segment lost 2 bases and the J segment 4 bases; nucleotides outside the gene matches: 8. The CDR3 covers 15 residues. In DNA form, the CDR3 reads TGTGCCTGGAGTCCGGGACAGAGCTTAAATCAGCCCCAGCATTTT. Protein: CAWSPGQSLNQPQHF.